This TCR beta chain was recorded in a study of OX40 agonist ivuxolimab in advanced cancers. For context, the study as a whole: Ivuxolimab was an agonistic, fully human IgG2 monoclonal antibody directed against OX40 (CD134), a costimulatory receptor. Partial responses occurred in three dose-escalation patients, of whom one had hepatocellular carcinoma and two had cutaneous melanoma. Prior anti-PD-1, anti-PD-L1 or anti-CTLA-4 therapy was permitted, and approximately 42% of dose-escalation patients had received checkpoint inhibitors. Peripheral TCRbeta sequencing was intended to test whether TCR sequence diversity was altered and clonal T-cell expansion was caused by ivuxolimab. Intravenous ivuxolimab was administered to patients every 2 weeks at six dose levels: 0.01, 0.1, 0.3, 1.5, 3 and 10 mg/kg. In the dose-escalation cohort, around 80% of patients were male, and the mean age was 60 years with a range of roughly 23 to 79. The paper covers the monotherapy dose-escalation part of the phase I ivuxolimab trial, which included N of about 51 patients. Of the approximately 54 dose-escalation patients, hepatocellular carcinoma was present in approximately 20, melanoma in roughly 15, renal cell carcinoma in 9 and head and neck cancer in 9. Here is what the overall study found, with its caveats: Low levels of normalized T-cell clonal expansion were also seen in some patients who did not respond. The antigen specificity of the peripheral T cells that underwent clonal expansion was not determined. At doses of 0.1 to 3.0 mg/kg, clonal expansion of both CD4+ and CD8+ T cells in blood was seen between baseline and week 6. Partial responders in the 0.1-3.0 mg/kg groups had among the lowest normalized peripheral clonal expansion, especially among CD8+ T cells. On average, CD8+ T cells showed more expanded clones than CD4+ T cells after ivuxolimab.

As encoded in the germline V gene, CDR1 is SGHRS while CDR2 is YFSETQ. Reading from cysteine to phenylalanine, the CDR3 counts 15 amino acids. CDR3 DNA is the only sequence kept; it has 45 bases, read in frame from the first base. Unmatched junction bases come to 6, with V trimmed by 4 bases and J by 6 bases. For sequencing of the TCRbeta CDR3 region, genomic DNA was extracted from the sorted cells. TCRbeta CDR3 regions were sequenced using the immunoSEQ Assay. The source is immuneACCESS, and TCRdb retained only in-frame sequences with V and J called. Part of the clones is not carried over; for the studies checked, unresolved V genes explain less than half of this, and the remainder is unexplained. This sample lists 35,000 to 55,000 clones; 75% to 90% were detected once. The top ten clonotypes cover 6% of the sample. As regards this clone: Its antigen is currently not known. Base qualities are not provided; no much larger clone lies one nucleotide away.

Patients with autoimmune disease history or receiving systemic immunosuppression were excluded from the trial. Peripheral blood for TCR sequencing was drawn from every dose cohort at baseline, at cycle 4 day 1 and at cycle 7 day 1. Samples came from an open-label, multicenter, first-in-human phase I dose-escalation trial of ivuxolimab. Adults with locally advanced or metastatic melanoma, renal cell, hepatocellular, or head and neck squamous cell carcinoma were enrolled in the trial. Before TCR sequencing, CD4+ T cells and CD8+ T cells were sorted from peripheral blood as separate populations. The clonotype comes from an adult with an advanced solid tumor such as melanoma, head and neck, liver or kidney cancer. The rearranged chain carries TRBV5-1 and TRBJ2-3; 12 central bases correspond to TRBD2. The source material was CD4+ or CD8+ T cells sorted from blood, sampled in a trial of the OX40 agonist ivuxolimab. The DNA sequence is TGCGCCAGCAGCCCTAGCGGGAGGGCCGTGGATACGCAGTATTTT. This gives the protein CASSPSGRAVDTQYF.